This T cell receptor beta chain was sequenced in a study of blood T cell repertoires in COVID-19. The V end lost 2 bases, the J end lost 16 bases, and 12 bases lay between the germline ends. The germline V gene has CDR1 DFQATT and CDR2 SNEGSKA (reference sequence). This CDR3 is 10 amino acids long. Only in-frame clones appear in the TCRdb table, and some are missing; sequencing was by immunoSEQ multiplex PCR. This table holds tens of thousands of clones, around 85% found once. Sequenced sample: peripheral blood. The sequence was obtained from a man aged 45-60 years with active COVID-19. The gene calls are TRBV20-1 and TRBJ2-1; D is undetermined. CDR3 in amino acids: CSARIIHSFF. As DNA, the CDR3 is TGCAGTGCTAGAATCATTCATAGCTTCTTC.